This T cell receptor (beta chain) was sequenced in a study of CD8+CD57+ T cells in acquired aplastic anemia. As for the study in general: Sorted CD4+ and CD8+ cells gave a mean 3.2 ug DNA, range about 0.2 to 27.4 ug. Study-wide results and limits: Patients and controls shared some 30 CD8+ CDR3 sequences, highly expressed in patients.

The CDR3 has 15 amino acids. V was clipped by 4 bases and J by 8 bases; unmatched bases: 3. The V gene's germline CDR1 is SNHLY and CDR2 FYNNEI. This clonotype was counted only a few times. Antigen: not known. The patients chosen for sequencing had shown expansion of CD8+CD57+ cells (detected by flow cytometry). A severe acquired aplastic anemia diagnosis applied to all patients. Patients had received no therapy at the time of blood sampling. TCR beta VDJ combinations and CDR3 sequences were profiled from genomic DNA. Each CDR3 protein gets one entry after TCRdb re-called the reads with MiXCR. Among 150,000 to 200,000 distinct CDR3 sequences listed, approximately 48% were seen once.

The chain combines TRBV2 with TRBJ1-6; 12 bases are a match to TRBD1. The specimen was sorted CD4+, CD8+, or CD8+CD57+ T cells (not recorded which) from PBMCs. This receptor was identified in a human donor with aplastic anemia. The CDR3 coding sequence is TGTGCCAGCAGTGTGGGACAGGGGGCGTATTCACCCCTCCACTTT. Translation: CASSVGQGAYSPLHF.